This T cell receptor (beta chain) comes out of a study of OX40 agonist ivuxolimab in advanced cancers. Study details: At 0.01 to 10 mg/kg, ivuxolimab was administered intravenously to patients every 2 weeks.

As for this clone: The target antigen is unknown.

Findings of the study overall: Some nonresponders additionally presented with little normalized T-cell clonal expansion.

TCRdb's table, derived via immunoSEQ multiplex PCR, lists solely in-frame clones and lacks some. The sample lists about 20,000 clones; approximately 83% were seen once. The receptor's source is an adult with an advanced solid tumor such as melanoma, head and neck, liver or kidney cancer. The material was CD4+ or CD8+ T cells sorted from blood, obtained in a trial of the OX40 agonist ivuxolimab.

CDR3 protein: CASSLDERVSYGYTF. Here the CDR3 DNA reads TGTGCCAGCAGCTTAGATGAAAGGGTTTCCTATGGCTACACCTTC. The V and J genes are TRBV11-2 and TRBJ1-2, with D uncertain. The CDR3 is 15 residues long. The germline gives CDR1 SGHAT, CDR2 FQNNGV. Trimming pared 0 bases from V and 4 bases from J, leaving 12 bases between.